This passage covers 13 T cell receptor beta chains from one sample sequenced in a study of blood T cell repertoires in COVID-19. Generated by immunoSEQ multiplex PCR, the TCRdb table keeps only in-frame clones and is missing some. The sample yields roughly 380,000 clones, roughly 86% seen once. Sequenced input: PBMCs or T cells enriched from blood (not recorded which). The receptors here all came from a man aged 25 to 45 who had recovered from COVID-19.

This chain uses TRBV7-9 with TRBJ2-5, with a possible D match to TRBD1 (6 bases). This CDR3 is built from 13 residues. In germline, CDR1 is SEHNR, CDR2 FQNEAQ (reference sequence). The V and J ends lost 5 bases and 2 bases respectively, with 9 bases between them. CDR3: CASSHREQETQYF. In DNA form, the CDR3 reads TGTGCCAGCAGCCACAGGGAGCAAGAGACCCAGTACTTC.

The gene calls are TRBV19 and TRBJ1-2, with TRBD1 identical over 8 bases. The junction had 7 bases not matched to a gene; V was cut back by 0 bases and J by 7 bases. This CDR3 has 15 amino acids. Germline loops: CDR1 LNHDA, CDR2 SQIVND (reference sequence). The CDR3 loop reads CASSIDLAGGLGYTF. CDR3 nucleotides: TGTGCCAGTAGTATAGATCTGGCAGGGGGCCTTGGCTACACCTTC.

The gene calls are TRBV7-9 and TRBJ1-2; the D is unclear. The CDR3 sequence is 14 residues long. The germline V gene encodes CDR1 SEHNR and CDR2 FQNEAQ (reference sequence). V was trimmed by 2 bases and J by 5 bases, leaving 12 bases between them. CDR3 sequence reads: CASSLSVDIYGYTF. The CDR3 nucleotides are TGTGCCAGCAGCTTATCGGTTGATATTTATGGCTACACCTTC.

CDR3 sequence reads: CASSDPELAGVSLAKNIQYF. CDR3 DNA: TGCGCCAGCAGTGACCCCGAACTAGCGGGTGTAAGCCTAGCCAAAAACATTCAGTACTTC. The genes are TRBV10-1 and TRBJ2-4; 9 bases line up with TRBD2. The trim removed 3 bases at V and 0 bases at J, leaving 15 bases unmatched. The germline CDR1 and CDR2 sequences are WNHNN and SYGVQD (reference sequence). The CDR3 totals 20 residues.

The chain employs TRBV5-1 and TRBJ1-2; 7 nucleotides line up with TRBD1. With 4 bases clipped from V and 6 bases from J, the junction kept 12 bases outside the gene matches. The CDR3 consists of 15 residues. From germline, CDR1 is SGHRS and CDR2 YFSETQ. CDR3 bases: TGCGCCAGCAGCACCCAACTTCAAGGGGGCGATGGCTACACCTTC. This translates into CASSTQLQGGDGYTF.

The rearrangement links TRBV5-6 to TRBJ1-3; TRBD1 is a possible D gene (5 bases). Germline V CDR1 and CDR2: SGHDT, YYEEEE. Trimming removed 6 bases from V and 0 bases from J, with 13 bases in between. This CDR3 region has 15 residues. The CDR3 protein is CASTPGHLSGNTIYF. In DNA, the CDR3 is TGTGCCAGCACCCCAGGGCATCTCTCTGGAAACACCATATATTTT.

This sequence joins TRBV11-2 and TRBJ2-7, with D unresolved. Germline CDR1 reads SGHAT; CDR2 reads FQNNGV. Trimming stripped 3 bases from V and 6 bases from J, with 12 bases between. The CDR3 totals 13 residues. The CDR3 spells CASSFSARSEQYF. CDR3 bases: TGTGCCAGCAGCTTTTCCGCTAGGTCCGAGCAGTACTTC.

This chain uses TRBV2 with TRBJ1-6, with 7 nucleotides matching TRBD1. Germline-derived CDR1 and CDR2 are SNHLY and FYNNEI. Unmatched junction bases numbered 8, after V lost 3 bases and J lost 6 bases. The length of the CDR3 is 16 residues. The CDR3 coding sequence is TGTGCCAGCAGTGAGCTGGTGGGACAGACTAATTCACCCCTCCACTTT. Protein sequence: CASSELVGQTNSPLHF.

A remark on this clone: In the same sample, other DNA sequences code for this CDR3. The chain recombines TRBV9 with TRBJ1-3; no firm D call. V was shortened by 2 bases and J by 0 bases, with 6 bases between the two germline ends. Germline V gene lookup returns CDR1 SGDLS and CDR2 YYNGEE. The length of the CDR3 is 14 residues. In DNA, the CDR3 is TGTGCCAGCAGCGTTGGAGACTCTGGAAACACCATATATTTT. Translated, it gives CASSVGDSGNTIYF.

The rearrangement links TRBV5-6 to TRBJ2-2; D is possibly TRBD2 (6 bases). Looked up from germline, CDR1 is SGHDT and CDR2 is YYEEEE. Trimming left V 7 bases short and J 7 bases short, with 20 bases between. This CDR3 is 15 amino acids long. CDR3 in amino acids: CASPCLIAENGELFF. DNA of the CDR3: TGTGCCAGCCCCTGTCTCATAGCGGAGAACGGGGAGCTGTTTTTT.

The CDR3 region has the DNA TGTGCCATCGGGGACACCGGGCCCTACGAGCAGTACTTC. Protein: CAIGDTGPYEQYF. The V and J genes are TRBV6-5 and TRBJ2-7, with D perhaps TRBD1 (6 bases). CDR3 length: 13 amino acids. The V end lost 10 bases, the J end lost 2 bases, and 15 bases lay between the germline ends. Germline CDR1 MNHEY, CDR2 SVGAGI.

In this sample, this clone turned up many times. This chain links TRBV18 with TRBJ1-5, with D tentatively TRBD1 (5 bases). The CDR3 length is 14 residues. Germline V gene data show CDR1 as KGHSH and CDR2 as LQKENI. V lost 1 base and J lost 6, with 10 bases in between. CDR3 region: CASSPQGFGQPQHF. The CDR3 DNA sequence: TGTGCCAGCTCACCACAGGGGTTCGGTCAGCCCCAGCATTTT.

V and J are TRBV3-1 (or the pseudogene TRBV3-2) and TRBJ1-1, with 7 bases matching TRBD1. This CDR3 region has 11 residues. V lost 5 bases and J lost 13; bases outside the gene matches: 7. Germline loops: CDR1 LGHDT, CDR2 YNNKEL (reference sequence). The CDR3 spells CASSSQGFGFF. In DNA, the CDR3 is TGTGCCAGCAGCTCACAGGGGTTTGGTTTCTTT.